What follows describes a single TCR beta chain. Given a much more abundant clone one base away, this may be a read error. These data originate in a study of T cells in Graves' hyperthyroidism and ophthalmopathy. Across the study: At the time of initial diagnosis and before any treatment, peripheral blood was collected.

Together with thyroid ultrasound, orbital computed tomography, serum thyroxine and TRAb, clinical symptoms were used for diagnoses. First hyperthyroidism diagnosis is when the blood sample was obtained, before any ophthalmopathy symptoms. Amplified regions were TCR beta CDR3 sequences from RNA transcripts. In the first-round RT-PCR of the TCR CDR3, the HTBI primer set was used. TCRdb called the multiplex PCR reads again in MiXCR, with one record for every CDR3 protein. The sample lists around 350,000 distinct CDR3 sequences; less than 20% were seen once. The sequencing input was blood. The TCR sequence derives from a woman in her late teens or twenties with Graves' hyperthyroidism that later progressed to Graves' ophthalmopathy.

The CDR3 sequence: CASSFEHANYGYTF. CDR3 sequence (DNA): TGTGCCAGCAGCTTTGAACACGCTAACTATGGCTACACCTTC. This chain links TRBV7-2 with TRBJ1-2; D remains unclear. The V gene lost 3 bases and the J gene lost 0 bases, with 8 bases spanning the gap. CDR3 length: 14 residues. Germline V gene data show CDR1 as SGHTA and CDR2 as FQGNSA. Looking up the rest from reference TRBV7-2 and TRBJ1-2 gives the full variable domain: GAGVSQSPSNKVTEKGKDVELRCDPISGHTALYWYRQSLGQGLEFLIYFQGNSAPDKSGLPSDRFSAERTGGSVSTLTIQRTQQEDSAVYLCASSFEHANYGYTFGSGTRLTVV.